One and the same sample provided the 17 T cell receptor beta chains below, sequenced in a study of T cell responses to AZD1222 COVID-19 vaccine. The protocol was immunoSEQ multiplex PCR, while the TCRdb copy is restricted to in-frame clones and leaves out a portion. Among 130,000 or so clones listed, around nine tenths were seen once. The sequences come from peripheral blood, collected on day 0 of AZD1222 vaccination. Receptor source: an adult in good health.

J is TRBJ2-1 and V is TRBV28; 9 nucleotides line up with TRBD2. V gave up 5 bases and J gave up 7 bases; unmatched junction bases: 12. The CDR3 is 16 amino acids. Germline loops: CDR1 MDHEN, CDR2 SYDVKM. CDR3 coding DNA: TGTGCCAGCAGTCCCGCCGCGGGAGGGCCAGAGAATGAGCAGTTCTTC. Amino acid sequence: CASSPAAGGPENEQFF.

The V gene is TRBV14, the J gene TRBJ1-1; D is undetermined. CDR1 SGHDN and CDR2 FVKESK come from the germline V gene. The CDR3 has 14 amino acids. V lost 5 bases, J lost 1 base, and 11 bases lay in between. This CDR3 reads CASSGGVRNTEAFF. The CDR3 region has the DNA TGTGCCAGCAGCGGAGGCGTCAGGAACACTGAAGCTTTCTTT. Supplemented by reference TRBV14 and TRBJ1-1, the full variable domain reads EAGVTQFPSHSVIEKGQTVTLRCDPISGHDNLYWYRRVMGKEIKFLLHFVKESKQDESGMPNNRFLAERTGGTYSTLKVQPAELEDSGVYFCASSGGVRNTEAFFGQGTRLTVV.

J is TRBJ1-4 and V is TRBV7-3, with TRBD1 matching 8 bases. Germline V gives CDR1 SGHTA, CDR2 FQGTGA. With V trimmed by 4 bases and J by 7 bases, 8 bases remained unmatched. CDR3 length: 15 amino acids. The DNA for the CDR3 is TGTGCCAGCAGCTCGTCAGGGGGCGAGAGTGAAAAACTGTTTTTT. This sequence encodes CASSSSGGESEKLFF.

The chain has TRBV15 and TRBJ1-3; D is unresolved. The germline V gene has CDR1 LNHNV and CDR2 YYDKDF (reference sequence). Trimming took off 5 bases at V and 9 bases at J, with 8 bases between the two ends. This CDR3 is built from 11 residues. The chain's CDR3 is CATSAYATIYF. CDR3 sequence (DNA): TGTGCCACCAGCGCGTACGCCACCATATATTTT.

V gene TRBV11-2 combines with J gene TRBJ2-2, with TRBD2 as a possible D gene (5 bases). The CDR3 length is 16 residues. V was cut by 2 bases and J by 3 bases, with 13 bases left in between. Per germline, CDR1 SGHAT and CDR2 FQNNGV. The CDR3 DNA is TGTGCCAGCAGCTTAAGGCAGGACTTCTACACCGGGGAGCTGTTTTTT. Translating gives CASSLRQDFYTGELFF.

This clone was found once. This rearrangement joins TRBV9 to TRBJ2-3, with D unresolved. Trimming stripped 4 bases from V and 2 bases from J, with 11 bases between. Germline lookup yields CDR1 SGDLS and CDR2 YYNGEE. This CDR3 has 14 residues. The CDR3 DNA sequence: TGTGCCAGCAGCCCTCAACACCACACAGATACGCAGTATTTT. It yields the protein CASSPQHHTDTQYF.

This chain joins TRBV2 and TRBJ1-5; 8 bases align to TRBD1. This CDR3 has 12 amino acids. The trim removed 7 bases at V and 10 bases at J, leaving 6 bases unmatched. CDR1 is SNHLY and CDR2 is FYNNEI in the germline V gene. As DNA, the CDR3 is TGTGCCAGCAATGAGGGGACAGGCCCCCAGCATTTT. Its protein is CASNEGTGPQHF.

The chain employs TRBV14 and TRBJ2-7; the D gene is possibly TRBD1 (5 bases). The germline V and J ends were trimmed by 0 bases and 7 bases, with 10 bases remaining between them. The CDR3 is made up of 13 amino acids. CDR1 SGHDN and CDR2 FVKESK come from the germline V gene. CDR3 region: CASSQDRVREQYF. The CDR3 bases are TGTGCCAGCAGCCAAGACAGGGTAAGGGAGCAGTACTTC.

Written as DNA, the CDR3 is TGTGCCAGCAGTTATGGGACTACGAAGGGCACAGATACGCAGTATTTT. It yields the protein CASSYGTTKGTDTQYF. V and J are TRBV6-2 or TRBV6-3 and TRBJ2-3, with TRBD2 identical over 7 bases. CDR1 and CDR2 from the germline V gene are MNHEY and SVGEGT. Trimming at V came to 3 bases and at J to 1 base, leaving 7 bases not matched to a gene. This CDR3 spans 16 amino acids.

The chain uses TRBV5-1 and TRBJ2-7; 12 nucleotides match TRBD2. The V gene's germline CDR1 is SGHRS and CDR2 YFSETQ. This CDR3 region has 16 residues. With V trimmed by 2 bases and J by 4 bases, 7 bases remained unmatched. CDR3 amino acids: CASSLLAGGGGYEQYF. In nucleotides, the CDR3 is TGCGCCAGCAGCTTACTAGCGGGAGGAGGAGGGTACGAGCAGTACTTC.

The chain is built from TRBV19 and TRBJ1-1; the match to TRBD1 covers 8 bases. From germline, CDR1 is LNHDA and CDR2 SQIVND (reference sequence). The length of the CDR3 is 17 residues. V lost 10 bases and J lost 4; bases outside the gene matches: 20. The CDR3 is CATKQDRGMGTSTEAFF. In nucleotides, the CDR3 is TGTGCCACCAAACAAGACAGGGGAATGGGAACCTCCACTGAAGCTTTCTTT. Complete variable domain (other parts from reference TRBV19 and TRBJ1-1): DGGITQSPKYLFRKEGQNVTLSCEQNLNHDAMYWYRQDPGQGLRLIYYSQIVNDFQKGDIAEGYSVSREKKESFPLTVTSAQKNPTAFYLCATKQDRGMGTSTEAFFGQGTRLTVV.

The chain joins TRBV18 to TRBJ2-2, with 9 positions matching TRBD1. This CDR3 has 14 residues. J was trimmed by 6 bases and V by 3 bases; bases with no gene match: 2. CDR1 and CDR2 from the germline V gene are KGHSH and LQKENI. The CDR3 region is CASSPTGGPGELFF. CDR3 nucleotides: TGTGCCAGCTCACCTACAGGGGGCCCCGGGGAGCTGTTTTTT.

The chain recombines TRBV5-4 with TRBJ2-2; the match to TRBD1 covers 9 bases. The CDR3 totals 17 residues. Unmatched junction bases numbered 8, after V lost 2 bases and J lost 3 bases. CDR1 is SGHNT and CDR2 is YYREEE in the germline V gene (reference sequence). CDR3 region: CASSFTGTGRDTGELFF. In DNA form, the CDR3 reads TGTGCCAGCAGCTTCACCGGGACAGGGAGGGACACCGGGGAGCTGTTTTTT.

This chain links TRBV15 with TRBJ1-3; a weak D match, TRBD1 (6 bases). V lost 1 base to trimming and J lost 1 base, with 8 bases between them. The CDR3 is 15 amino acids. CDR1 is LNHNV, CDR2 YYDKDF, per germline (reference sequence). This CDR3 reads CATSRGTASGNTIYF. CDR3 bases: TGTGCCACCAGCAGAGGGACAGCTTCTGGAAACACCATATATTTT.

This chain uses TRBV10-3 with TRBJ1-4; 9 nucleotides match TRBD1. J gave up 11 bases and V 6 bases, and 10 bases lay outside the gene matches. This CDR3 spans 14 amino acids. Germline assignment: CDR1 ENHRY and CDR2 SYGVKD. CDR3 coding DNA: TGTGCCATCAGCCCCAACGGACAGGGGTCCAAACTGTTTTTT. Translation: CAISPNGQGSKLFF.

This clone was detected a few times. DNA for the CDR3: TGTGCCAGCAGCGCCGGGGACAGGGTGCGCTTCGTTACTGAAGCTTTCTTT. Its protein is CASSAGDRVRFVTEAFF. The V and J genes are TRBV5-6 and TRBJ1-1, with 9 bases lining up with TRBD1. V was pared by 4 bases and J by 5 bases, with 15 bases of the junction left unmatched. This CDR3 is built from 17 residues. The germline CDR1 and CDR2 sequences are SGHDT and YYEEEE.

The CDR3 bases are TGTGCCAGCAGCCAAGACAGGATTCCTGGAAACACCATATATTTT. Translating gives CASSQDRIPGNTIYF. V is TRBV14 and J is TRBJ1-3; no reliable D call. Germline V lookup: CDR1 SGHDN, CDR2 FVKESK. Trimming took off 0 bases at V and 2 bases at J, with 8 bases between the two ends. This CDR3 has 15 amino acids.